Described below is a single T cell receptor beta chain sequence and its context. This record belongs to a study of cytomegalovirus exposure and HLA in healthy donors. The PCR made use of 60 Vbeta and 13 Jbeta primers. This table comes from immunoSEQ multiplex PCR, and its TCRdb copy is limited to in-frame clones, with some not included. The data hold some 200,000 clones, with roughly 80% observed a single time. The CDR3 sequence is 18 residues long. Germline lookup yields CDR1 MRHNA and CDR2 SNTAGT. V gave up 8 bases and J gave up 5 bases; unmatched junction bases: 15. The rearrangement links TRBV6-4 to TRBJ2-7, with TRBD2 matching over 16 bases. Sequences were obtained from PBMCs. The sequence came from a man between 35 and 55 years old in good health and CMV-seropositive. Here the CDR3 reads CASLEVGTSGGGWDEQYF. The CDR3 coding sequence is TGTGCCAGCCTAGAAGTGGGGACTAGCGGGGGGGGCTGGGACGAGCAGTACTTC.